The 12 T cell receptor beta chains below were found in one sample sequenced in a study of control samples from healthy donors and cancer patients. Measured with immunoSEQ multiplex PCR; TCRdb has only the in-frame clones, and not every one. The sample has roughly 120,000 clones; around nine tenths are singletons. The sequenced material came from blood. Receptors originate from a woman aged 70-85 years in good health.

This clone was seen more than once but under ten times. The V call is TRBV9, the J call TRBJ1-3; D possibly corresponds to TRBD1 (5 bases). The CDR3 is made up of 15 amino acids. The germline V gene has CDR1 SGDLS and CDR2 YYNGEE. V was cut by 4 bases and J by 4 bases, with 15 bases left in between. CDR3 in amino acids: CASSPFGGIGNTIYF. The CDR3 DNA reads TGTGCCAGCAGCCCTTTTGGGGGAATCGGAAACACCATATATTTT.

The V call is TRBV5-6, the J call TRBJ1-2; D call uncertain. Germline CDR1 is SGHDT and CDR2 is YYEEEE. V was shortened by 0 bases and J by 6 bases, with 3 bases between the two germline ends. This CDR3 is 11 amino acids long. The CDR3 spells CASSLENGYTF. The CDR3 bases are TGTGCCAGCAGCTTGGAAAATGGCTACACCTTC. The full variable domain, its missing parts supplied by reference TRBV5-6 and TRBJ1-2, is DAGVTQSPTHLIKTRGQQVTLRCSPKSGHDTVSWYQQALGQGPQFIFQYYEEEERQRGNFPDRFSGHQFPNYSSELNVNALLLGDSALYLCASSLENGYTFGSGTRLTVV.

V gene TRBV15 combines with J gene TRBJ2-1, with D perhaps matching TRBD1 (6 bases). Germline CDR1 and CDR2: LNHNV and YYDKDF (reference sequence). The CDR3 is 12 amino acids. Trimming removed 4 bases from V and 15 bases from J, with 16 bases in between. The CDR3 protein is CATSTRGGPPFF. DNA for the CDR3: TGTGCCACCAGCACCCGAGGGGGTCCACCGTTCTTC.

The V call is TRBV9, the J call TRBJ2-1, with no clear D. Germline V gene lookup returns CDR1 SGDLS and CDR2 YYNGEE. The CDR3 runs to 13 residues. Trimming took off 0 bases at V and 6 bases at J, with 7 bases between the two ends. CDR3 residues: CASSVGYGNEQFF. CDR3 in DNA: TGTGCCAGCAGCGTAGGATACGGCAATGAGCAGTTCTTC.

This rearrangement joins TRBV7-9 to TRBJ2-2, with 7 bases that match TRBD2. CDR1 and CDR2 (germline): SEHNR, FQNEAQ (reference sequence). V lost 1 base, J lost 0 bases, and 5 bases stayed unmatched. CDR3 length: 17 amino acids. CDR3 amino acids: CASSLGELAANTGELFF. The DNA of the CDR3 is TGTGCCAGCAGCTTAGGTGAGCTAGCGGCGAACACCGGGGAGCTGTTTTTT.

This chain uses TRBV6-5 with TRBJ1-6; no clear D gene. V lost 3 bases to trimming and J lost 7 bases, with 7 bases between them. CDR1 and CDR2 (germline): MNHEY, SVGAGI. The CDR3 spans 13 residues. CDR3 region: CASSYTNNSPLHF. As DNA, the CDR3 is TGTGCCAGCAGTTATACGAACAATTCACCCCTCCACTTT.

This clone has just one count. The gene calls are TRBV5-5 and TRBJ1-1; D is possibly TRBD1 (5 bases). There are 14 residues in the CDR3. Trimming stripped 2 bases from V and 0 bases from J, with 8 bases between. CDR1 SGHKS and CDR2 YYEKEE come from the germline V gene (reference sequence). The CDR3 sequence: CASSFDSMNTEAFF. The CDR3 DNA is TGTGCCAGCAGCTTTGACAGCATGAACACTGAAGCTTTCTTT.

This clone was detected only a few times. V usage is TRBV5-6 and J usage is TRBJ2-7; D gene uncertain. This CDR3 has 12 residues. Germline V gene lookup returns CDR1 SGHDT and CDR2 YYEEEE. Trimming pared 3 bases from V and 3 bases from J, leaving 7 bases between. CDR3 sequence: CASSSLGYEQYF. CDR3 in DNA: TGTGCCAGCAGCTCGCTGGGCTACGAGCAGTACTTC.

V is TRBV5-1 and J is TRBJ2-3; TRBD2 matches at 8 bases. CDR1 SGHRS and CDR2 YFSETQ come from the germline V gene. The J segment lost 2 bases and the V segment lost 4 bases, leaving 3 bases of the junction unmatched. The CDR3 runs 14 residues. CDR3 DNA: TGCGCCAGCAGCATTAGCGGGGACACAGATACGCAGTATTTT. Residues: CASSISGDTDTQYF.

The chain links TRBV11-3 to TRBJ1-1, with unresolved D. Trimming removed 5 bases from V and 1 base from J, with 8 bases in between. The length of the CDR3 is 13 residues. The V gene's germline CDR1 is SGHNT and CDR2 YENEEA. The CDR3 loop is CASSPQRNTEAFF. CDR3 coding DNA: TGTGCCAGCAGCCCCCAGAGGAACACTGAAGCTTTCTTT.

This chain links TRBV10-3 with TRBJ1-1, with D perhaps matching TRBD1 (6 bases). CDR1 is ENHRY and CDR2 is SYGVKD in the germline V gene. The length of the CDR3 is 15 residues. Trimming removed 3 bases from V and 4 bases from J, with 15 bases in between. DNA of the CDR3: TGTGCCATCAGTGAAAGGCAGGGGATCGCCACTGAAGCTTTCTTT. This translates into CAISERQGIATEAFF.

CDR3 loop: CASSQESGVLSADTQYF. The CDR3 DNA is TGTGCCAGCAGCCAAGAGTCCGGGGTATTGAGCGCAGATACGCAGTATTTT. V gene TRBV4-2 combines with J gene TRBJ2-3; possible D gene TRBD2, 5 bases. Trimming left V 0 bases short and J 4 bases short, with 17 bases between. CDR3 size: 17 residues. The V gene's germline CDR1 is LGHNA and CDR2 YNFKEQ.